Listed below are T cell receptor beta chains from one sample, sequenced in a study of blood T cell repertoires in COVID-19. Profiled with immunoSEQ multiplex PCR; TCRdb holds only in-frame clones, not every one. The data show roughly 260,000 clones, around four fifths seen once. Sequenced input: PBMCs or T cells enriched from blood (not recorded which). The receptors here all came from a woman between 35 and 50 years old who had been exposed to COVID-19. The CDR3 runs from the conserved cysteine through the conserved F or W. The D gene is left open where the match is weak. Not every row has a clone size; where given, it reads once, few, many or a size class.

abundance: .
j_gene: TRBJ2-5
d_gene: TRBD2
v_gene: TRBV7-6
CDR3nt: TGTGCCAGCAGCTTAGTTCCTAGCGGACAAGAGACCCAGTACTTC
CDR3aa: CASSLVPSGQETQYF

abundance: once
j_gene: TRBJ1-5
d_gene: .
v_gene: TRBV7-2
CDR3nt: TGTGCCAGCAGCTTATTAACAGGGAATGGCAATCAGCCCCAGCATTTT
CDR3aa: CASSLLTGNGNQPQHF

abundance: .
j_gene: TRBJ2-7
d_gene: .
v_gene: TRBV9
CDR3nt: TGTGCCAGCAGCGTACAAGGGGACTCCTACGAGCAGTACTTC
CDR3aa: CASSVQGDSYEQYF

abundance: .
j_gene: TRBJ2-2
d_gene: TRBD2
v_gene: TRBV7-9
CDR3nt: TGTGCCAGCAGCAGAACTAGCGGGGGCCCGAACACCGGGGAGCTGTTTTTT
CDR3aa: CASSRTSGGPNTGELFF

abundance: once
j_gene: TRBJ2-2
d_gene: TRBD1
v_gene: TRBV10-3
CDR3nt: TGTGCCACCAAGGGAGGACAGGGGACCGGGGAGCTGTTTTTT
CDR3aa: CATKGGQGTGELFF

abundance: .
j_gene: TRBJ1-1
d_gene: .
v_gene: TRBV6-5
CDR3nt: TGTGCCAGCAGTTCGGTCGACAGCTTGAACACTGAAGCTTTCTTT
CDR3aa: CASSSVDSLNTEAFF

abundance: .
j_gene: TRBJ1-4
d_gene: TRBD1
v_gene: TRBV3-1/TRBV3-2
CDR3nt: TGTGCCAGCAGCCAGCGGAGGACAGGGGGCGAAAAACTGTTTTTT
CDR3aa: CASSQRRTGGEKLFF

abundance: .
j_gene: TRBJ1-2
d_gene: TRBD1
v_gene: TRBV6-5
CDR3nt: TGTGCCAGCAGTCAAACTGCTCCAGGGGGCGATGGCTACACCTTC
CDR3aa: CASSQTAPGGDGYTF

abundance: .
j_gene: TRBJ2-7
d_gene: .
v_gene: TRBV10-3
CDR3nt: TGTGCCACCCTCCAGGCCCTGGGCTCCTACGAGCAGTACTTC
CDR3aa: CATLQALGSYEQYF

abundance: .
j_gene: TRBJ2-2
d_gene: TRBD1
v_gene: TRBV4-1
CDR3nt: TGCGCCAGCAGCCAATCGGGACAGGGCGGCGGGGAGCTGTTTTTT
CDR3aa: CASSQSGQGGGELFF

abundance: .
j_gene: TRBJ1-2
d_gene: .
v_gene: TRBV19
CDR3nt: TGTGCCAGTAGTTCACCGGGACATAGCTATGGCTACACCTTC
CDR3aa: CASSSPGHSYGYTF

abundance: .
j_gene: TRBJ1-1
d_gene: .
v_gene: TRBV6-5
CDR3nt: TGTGCCAGCACAAAACTTGAAGCTTTCTTT
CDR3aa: CASTKLEAFF

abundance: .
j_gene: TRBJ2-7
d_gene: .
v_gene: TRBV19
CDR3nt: TGTGCCACCTCCTTTAGCGTGCAATCGGCCGAGCAGTACTTC
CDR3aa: CATSFSVQSAEQYF

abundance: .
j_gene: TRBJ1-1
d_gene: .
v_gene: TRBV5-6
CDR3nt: TGTGCCAGCAGCAGGGGTTCAATGAACACTGAAGCTTTCTTT
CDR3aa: CASSRGSMNTEAFF

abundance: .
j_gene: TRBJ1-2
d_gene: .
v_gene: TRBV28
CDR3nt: TGTGCCAGCAGTCGGACTAGTCCGAATGGCTACACCTTC
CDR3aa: CASSRTSPNGYTF

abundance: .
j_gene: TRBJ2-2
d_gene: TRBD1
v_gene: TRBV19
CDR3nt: TGTGCCAGTAGTGCAGGGACAGGGGTTTACACCGGGGAGCTGTTTTTT
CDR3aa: CASSAGTGVYTGELFF

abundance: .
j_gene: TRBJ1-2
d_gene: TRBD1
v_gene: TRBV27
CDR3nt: TGTGCCAGCAAATTACAGGGGGACTTCAACTATGGCTACACCTTC
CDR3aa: CASKLQGDFNYGYTF

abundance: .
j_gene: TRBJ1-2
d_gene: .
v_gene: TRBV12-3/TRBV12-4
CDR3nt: TGTGCCAGCAGTCCCCCTCCGGGGAGTGGCTACACCTTC
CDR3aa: CASSPPPGSGYTF

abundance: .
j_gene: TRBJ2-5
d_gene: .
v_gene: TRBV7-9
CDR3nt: TGTGCCAGCAGCTTAGAGAGCGAGACCCAGTACTTC
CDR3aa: CASSLESETQYF

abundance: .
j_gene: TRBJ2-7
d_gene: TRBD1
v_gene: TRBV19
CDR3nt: TGTGCCAGTAGTTGGCAGGGGGCCTACGAGCAGTACTTC
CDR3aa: CASSWQGAYEQYF

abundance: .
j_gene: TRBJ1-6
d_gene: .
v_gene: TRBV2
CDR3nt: TGTGCCGGACTACAGGAGCGGGGGTCACCCCTCCACTTT
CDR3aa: CAGLQERGSPLHF

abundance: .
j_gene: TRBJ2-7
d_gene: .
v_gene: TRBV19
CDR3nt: TGTGCCAGTAGTATAGGGGTCGACGGGGGGCTCGAGCAGTACTTC
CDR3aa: CASSIGVDGGLEQYF

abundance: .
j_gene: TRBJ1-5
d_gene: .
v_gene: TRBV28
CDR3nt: TGTGCCAGCAGTACCTCTGGAGAGCCCCAGCATTTT
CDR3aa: CASSTSGEPQHF

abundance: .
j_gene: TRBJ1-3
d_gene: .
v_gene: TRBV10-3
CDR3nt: TGTGCCATCAGGCCCGGTGACTCTGGAAACACCATATATTTT
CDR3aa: CAIRPGDSGNTIYF

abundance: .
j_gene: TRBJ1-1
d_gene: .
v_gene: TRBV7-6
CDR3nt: TGTGCCAGCCTCGAGGGCCTGAACACTGAAGCTTTCTTT
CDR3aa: CASLEGLNTEAFF

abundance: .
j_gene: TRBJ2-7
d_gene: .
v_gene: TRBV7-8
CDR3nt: TGTGCCAGCAGCCTTCTTGTCTACGAGCAGTACTTC
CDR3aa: CASSLLVYEQYF

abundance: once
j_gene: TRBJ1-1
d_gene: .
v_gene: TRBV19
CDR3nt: TGTGCCAGTAGTATTAGCGACCGGAACACTGAAGCTTTCTTT
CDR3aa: CASSISDRNTEAFF

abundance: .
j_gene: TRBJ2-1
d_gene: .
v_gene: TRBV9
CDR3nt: TGTGCCAGCGGGGGGAGTGAAGAGTGCCAGTTCTTC
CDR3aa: CASGGSEECQFF

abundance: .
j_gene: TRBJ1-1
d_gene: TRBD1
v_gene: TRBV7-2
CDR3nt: TGTGCCAGCACCTTAAGCGCGGGACAGCCGAGGACTGAAGCTTTCTTT
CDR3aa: CASTLSAGQPRTEAFF

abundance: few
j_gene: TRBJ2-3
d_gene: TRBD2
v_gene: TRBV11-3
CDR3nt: TGTGCCAGCAGCCTGGGACTAGCGGCGACAGAGACGCTGCAGTATTTT
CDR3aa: CASSLGLAATETLQYF

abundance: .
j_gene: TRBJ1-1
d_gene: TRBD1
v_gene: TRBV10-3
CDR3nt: TGTGCCATCAGTGCTACGACAGGGTTGAACACTGAAGCTTTCTTT
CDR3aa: CAISATTGLNTEAFF

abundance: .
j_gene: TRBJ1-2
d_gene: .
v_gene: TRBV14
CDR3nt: TGTGCCAGCAGCCAAGAAACAGAATGGAACTATGGCTACACCTTC
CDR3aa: CASSQETEWNYGYTF

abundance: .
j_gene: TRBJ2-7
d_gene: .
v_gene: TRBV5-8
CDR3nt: TGTGCCAGCAGCCTTAGCTCCTACGAGCAGTACTTC
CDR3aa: CASSLSSYEQYF

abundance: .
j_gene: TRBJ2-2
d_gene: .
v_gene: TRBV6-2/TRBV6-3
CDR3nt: TGTGCCAGCAGTTCCCTTGGGCGGGGATACACCGGGGAGCTGTTTTTT
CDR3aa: CASSSLGRGYTGELFF

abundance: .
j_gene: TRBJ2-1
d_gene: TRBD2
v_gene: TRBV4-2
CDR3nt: TGTGCCAGCAGCCAAGTAGTAGCGGGGGGCGTAAATGAGCAGTTCTTC
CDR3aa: CASSQVVAGGVNEQFF

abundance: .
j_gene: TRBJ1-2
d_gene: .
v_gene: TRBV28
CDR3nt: TGTGCCAGCAGTGATCCGGGACATTTCTATGGCTACACCTTC
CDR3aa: CASSDPGHFYGYTF

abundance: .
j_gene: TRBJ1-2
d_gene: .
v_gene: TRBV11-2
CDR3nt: TGTGCCAGCAGCTTCGACAGGCAAGGAGGCTACACCTTC
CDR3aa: CASSFDRQGGYTF